Below are 27 T cell receptor beta chains sequenced from a single sample in a study of T cells in tuberculosis. The table came from immunoSEQ multiplex PCR; TCRdb's copy has only in-frame clones and leaves some out. The sample holds over 30,000 clones, around 96% seen once. The source material was PBMCs. The receptor set was obtained from a donor aged 5-35 years with latent tuberculosis or without tuberculosis infection.

J is TRBJ2-1 and V is TRBV10-1; tentative D call: TRBD2 (6 bases). V shed 10 bases and J shed 7 bases, with 20 bases lying between them. The CDR3 spans 14 residues. CDR1 and CDR2 from the germline V gene are WNHNN and SYGVQD (reference sequence). The CDR3 DNA reads as TGCGCCATCCGACTAGGGGAGGAGAGAAATGAGCAGTTCTTC. Translated: CAIRLGEERNEQFF.

The chain is built from TRBV12-5 and TRBJ2-7, with 7 nucleotides matching TRBD1. Germline V CDR1 and CDR2: LGHNT, FRNRAP. V was pared by 0 bases and J by 3 bases, with 11 bases of the junction left unmatched. This CDR3 has 17 residues. CDR3 coding DNA: TGTGCTAGTGGTTTGGTCCGGGACAGTAGTATTGTCTACGAGCAGTACTTC. This translates into CASGLVRDSSIVYEQYF.

This rearrangement joins TRBV4-1 to TRBJ2-7, with D maybe TRBD1 (5 bases). Germline V lookup: CDR1 MGHRA, CDR2 YSYEKL. Trimming shortened V by 11 bases and J by 1 base, and 18 bases separated the two germline ends. This CDR3 region has 14 residues. CDR3 sequence (DNA): TGCGCCTCAGGGCGGCCGGGCACGTCCTACGAGCAGTACTTC. Its protein product is CASGRPGTSYEQYF.

The chain carries TRBV9 and TRBJ1-1, with D hard to call. The CDR3 is 15 amino acids. In germline, CDR1 is SGDLS, CDR2 YYNGEE. Trimming took 0 bases from V and 4 from J, leaving 13 bases between them. CDR3: CASSVASQAGTEAFF. CDR3 coding DNA: TGTGCCAGCAGCGTAGCTAGTCAGGCGGGCACTGAAGCTTTCTTT.

This rearrangement joins TRBV18 to TRBJ1-1; TRBD1 is a possible D gene (5 bases). The germline CDR1 and CDR2 sequences are KGHSH and LQKENI. This CDR3 region has 13 residues. Trimming took off 5 bases at V and 0 bases at J, with 7 bases between the two ends. The CDR3, as DNA: TGTGCCAGCTCAAAGACAGTGAACACTGAAGCTTTCTTT. It yields the protein CASSKTVNTEAFF. Filled out from reference TRBV18 and TRBJ1-1, the complete variable domain reads NAGVMQNPRHLVRRRGQEARLRCSPMKGHSHVYWYRQLPEEGLKFMVYLQKENIIDESGMPKERFSAEFPKEGPSILRIQQVVRGDSAAYFCASSKTVNTEAFFGQGTRLTVV.

The rearrangement joins TRBV5-1 to TRBJ1-1, with D maybe TRBD1 (5 bases). The germline V and J ends were trimmed by 2 bases and 6 bases, with 20 bases remaining between them. Per germline, CDR1 SGHRS and CDR2 YFSETQ. CDR3 length: 16 amino acids. This CDR3 is CASSFTIGSLGPEAFF. The DNA for the CDR3 is TGCGCCAGCAGCTTTACCATCGGTTCTCTGGGGCCTGAAGCTTTCTTT. Based on the CDR3 plus reference TRBV5-1 and TRBJ1-1, the full variable domain is KAGVTQTPRYLIKTRGQQVTLSCSPISGHRSVSWYQQTPGQGLQFLFEYFSETQRNKGNFPGRFSGRQFSNSRSEMNVSTLELGDSALYLCASSFTIGSLGPEAFFGQGTRLTVV.

The chain combines TRBV10-2 with TRBJ2-1; D not resolved. Germline loops: CDR1 WSHSY, CDR2 SAAADI. Trimming shortened V by 4 bases and J by 0 bases, and 13 bases separated the two germline ends. The CDR3 extends over 16 amino acids. DNA for the CDR3: TGCGCCAGCAGTGGTTCGAGCGCCGCCTCCTACAATGAGCAGTTCTTC. Residues: CASSGSSAASYNEQFF.

The chain employs TRBV14 and TRBJ2-1; 7 bases align to TRBD2. CDR3 length: 20 amino acids. With 3 bases clipped from V and 5 bases from J, the junction kept 22 bases outside the gene matches. In germline, CDR1 is SGHDN, CDR2 FVKESK. For the CDR3, the DNA is TGTGCCAGCAGCCAGTTCTCAGGGTTTAGCGGGCCCCCTCTGGACAATGAGCAGTTCTTC. It is translated as CASSQFSGFSGPPLDNEQFF.

The rearrangement links TRBV6-1 to TRBJ1-2; the D gene is possibly TRBD1 (6 bases). The CDR3 has 13 amino acids. The germline V gene has CDR1 MNHNS and CDR2 SASEGT. V lost 5 bases, J lost 3 bases, and 10 bases lay in between. The CDR3 nucleotides are TGTGCCAGCAGTCAGGGGATTTACTATGGCTACACCTTC. As protein: CASSQGIYYGYTF.

V gene TRBV7-2 combines with J gene TRBJ2-2; no reliable D call. This CDR3 has 15 amino acids. Per the germline V gene, CDR1 is SGHTA and CDR2 is FQGNSA. V was pared by 1 base and J by 3 bases, with 9 bases between. In DNA, the CDR3 is TGTGCCAGCAGCTTAGGGGTAGCCCACACCGGGGAGCTGTTTTTT. Translated, it gives CASSLGVAHTGELFF.

This clone was observed a single time. V usage is TRBV7-3 and J usage is TRBJ1-2; 10 nucleotides match TRBD1. Germline V gives CDR1 SGHTA, CDR2 FQGTGA. The CDR3 has 15 residues. V shed 0 bases and J 7 bases; nucleotides not matched to a gene: 5. This chain's CDR3 is CASSLTGQGKSGYTF. The DNA of the CDR3 is TGTGCCAGCAGCTTAACGGGACAGGGGAAGTCTGGCTACACCTTC.

This chain links TRBV5-1 with TRBJ2-5, with 10 nucleotides matching TRBD2. The V segment lost 4 bases and the J segment 0 bases; nucleotides outside the gene matches: 6. Per the germline V gene, CDR1 is SGHRS and CDR2 is YFSETQ. This CDR3 has 16 amino acids. The CDR3 loop reads CASSLGLAYNQETQYF. The CDR3, as DNA: TGCGCCAGCAGCCTGGGACTAGCGTACAACCAAGAGACCCAGTACTTC.

The rearrangement uses TRBV10-2 and TRBJ2-7; D perhaps matches TRBD2 (5 bases). Germline V gene sequence: CDR1 WSHSY, CDR2 SAAADI. CDR3 length: 14 residues. V was clipped by 7 bases and J by 7 bases, with 20 bases between them. CDR3 amino acids: CASTRSDLLLEQYF. The DNA of the CDR3 is TGCGCCAGCACCCGTAGCGACCTTCTATTAGAGCAGTACTTC.

The chain has TRBV11-3 and TRBJ2-3, with 7 bases matching TRBD2. CDR3 length: 16 amino acids. In germline, CDR1 is SGHNT, CDR2 YENEEA. V dropped 1 base and J dropped 2; count of bases not matched to a gene: 6. The CDR3, as DNA: TGTGCCAGCAGCTTAGCGGGAGGCCTGGACACAGATACGCAGTATTTT. Amino acid sequence: CASSLAGGLDTDTQYF.

The chain links TRBV20-1 to TRBJ2-1, with TRBD2 as a possible D gene (5 bases). Trimming shortened V by 3 bases and J by 15 bases, and 15 bases separated the two germline ends. In germline, CDR1 is DFQATT, CDR2 SNEGSKA (reference sequence). The CDR3 is 11 amino acids. CDR3 bases: TGCAGTGCTAGTGGACTTGGAGCCCTGTTCTTC. Protein: CSASGLGALFF.

This clone was counted once. The chain's CDR3 is CAISDAGWRVNTEAFF. CDR3 nucleotides: TGTGCCATCAGTGACGCCGGGTGGAGGGTGAACACTGAAGCTTTCTTT. The J gene is TRBJ1-1, the V gene TRBV10-3; D remains unclear. The germline gives CDR1 ENHRY, CDR2 SYGVKD. This CDR3 is 16 amino acids long. Deletions cut 3 bases from V and 0 bases from J, with 14 bases between.

The chain has TRBV30 and TRBJ1-1; D unresolved. Germline assignment: CDR1 GTSNPN and CDR2 SVGIG (reference sequence). The CDR3 has 14 amino acids. V shed 1 base and J shed 5 bases, with 14 bases lying between them. The CDR3 sequence is CAWSDGAGKTEAFF. In DNA, the CDR3 is TGTGCCTGGAGTGATGGAGCGGGGAAAACTGAAGCTTTCTTT.

V and J are TRBV5-5 and TRBJ2-7, with 10 bases lining up with TRBD2. Germline CDR1 reads SGHKS; CDR2 reads YYEKEE (reference sequence). V was pared by 5 bases and J by 1 base, with 3 bases of the junction left unmatched. The CDR3 consists of 14 residues. This CDR3 reads CASRPGLASYEQYF. The CDR3 coding sequence is TGTGCCAGCAGACCGGGACTAGCGTCCTACGAGCAGTACTTC.

J is TRBJ1-2 and V is TRBV4-2; D not resolved. V shed 0 bases and J shed 4 bases, with 18 bases lying between them. Germline V gene sequence: CDR1 LGHNA, CDR2 YNFKEQ. The CDR3 runs 17 residues. The CDR3 loop reads CASSQETFQAAGYGYTF. CDR3 sequence (DNA): TGTGCCAGCAGCCAAGAAACTTTCCAGGCAGCGGGCTATGGCTACACCTTC.

The genes are TRBV27 and TRBJ2-7, with 9 bases fitting TRBD1. The V segment lost 3 bases and the J segment 4 bases; nucleotides outside the gene matches: 7. In germline, CDR1 is MNHEY, CDR2 SMNVEV (reference sequence). The CDR3 spans 15 residues. CDR3 sequence reads: CASSLNRGLLYEQYF. The DNA for the CDR3 is TGTGCCAGCAGTTTGAACAGGGGGCTCCTTTACGAGCAGTACTTC.

The chain carries TRBV20-1 and TRBJ2-7; possibly TRBD1 for D (5 bases). The germline CDR1 and CDR2 sequences are DFQATT and SNEGSKA (reference sequence). Trimming took 7 bases from V and 4 from J, leaving 11 bases between them. The CDR3 is 11 amino acids. In DNA, the CDR3 is TGCAGTGTCAGGGTAGGGTACGAGCAGTACTTC. Protein product: CSVRVGYEQYF.

The gene calls are TRBV2 and TRBJ1-4; 10 positions match TRBD1. The CDR3 totals 14 residues. CDR1 is SNHLY, CDR2 FYNNEI, per germline. Trimming cost V 4 bases and J 7 bases; bases outside gene matches: 3. This CDR3 is CASSGQGAGEKLFF. DNA for the CDR3: TGTGCCAGCAGTGGACAGGGGGCAGGTGAAAAACTGTTTTTT.

The chain recombines TRBV7-3 with TRBJ2-1; 10 nucleotides agree with TRBD2. Germline CDR1 SGHTA, CDR2 FQGTGA. V lost 5 bases to trimming and J lost 5 bases; unmatched junction nucleotides: 21. This CDR3 is built from 20 residues. As DNA, the CDR3 is TGTGCCAGCAGCCCCAAGACCTTAGCGGGGGGCCTTAGGAGCCACAATGAGCAGTTCTTC. It is translated as CASSPKTLAGGLRSHNEQFF.

The chain combines TRBV5-8 with TRBJ2-7; unclear D gene. CDR1 and CDR2 from the germline V gene are SGHTS and YDEGEE. V was trimmed by 0 bases and J by 3 bases, leaving 4 bases between them. The CDR3 totals 12 residues. CDR3: CASSLVRYEQYF. For the CDR3, the DNA is TGTGCCAGCAGCTTGGTGCGCTACGAGCAGTACTTC.

The J gene is TRBJ2-5, the V gene TRBV5-6, with 7 bases aligning to TRBD1. CDR1 is SGHDT and CDR2 is YYEEEE in the germline V gene. Losses at the gene ends were 2 bases for V and 4 bases for J; bases not matched to a gene: 2. The CDR3 runs 13 residues. The CDR3 coding sequence is TGTGCCAGCAGCTTCCGGGACAGAGAGACCCAGTACTTC. This gives the protein CASSFRDRETQYF.

This chain links TRBV6-1 with TRBJ1-2; a possible D gene is TRBD1 (5 bases). The CDR3 loop spans 15 amino acids. V lost 5 bases and J 2 bases, leaving 15 bases between the germline ends. Germline lookup yields CDR1 MNHNS and CDR2 SASEGT. The CDR3 nucleotides read TGTGCCAGCAGTCAGTCAGGGTCGAGGAACTATGGCTACACCTTC. Amino acids: CASSQSGSRNYGYTF.

The chain combines TRBV2 with TRBJ2-5; 7 bases align to TRBD2. Germline CDR1 and CDR2: SNHLY and FYNNEI. With 8 bases clipped from V and 5 bases from J, the junction kept 17 bases outside the gene matches. The CDR3 has 16 residues. The CDR3 here is CASSPVGAGVAETQYF. CDR3 DNA: TGTGCCAGCTCGCCCGTCGGGGCGGGGGTCGCGGAGACCCAGTACTTC.